These 4 T cell receptor beta chains originate from one sample sequenced in a study of blood T cell repertoires in COVID-19 (dated by TCRdb to about 2020). Library prep was done by the immunoSEQ multiplex PCR assay. The source is immuneACCESS, and TCRdb retained only in-frame sequences with V and J called. Part of the clones is not carried over; for the studies checked, unresolved V genes explain less than half of this, and the remainder is unexplained. Recorded for this sample are around 230,000 clones; 83% of them occurred a single time. The ten largest clonotypes hold roughly 2.7% of the sample. The sequenced sample was peripheral blood. The receptors stem from a woman in her 70s with active or convalescent COVID-19.

V and J are TRBV7-3 and TRBJ2-3; 11 bases fit TRBD2. After removal of 4 bases from V and 8 bases from J, the junction contained 11 bases not matched to a gene. The CDR3 spans 16 residues. Germline CDR1 reads SGHTA; CDR2 reads FQGTGA. The CDR3 spells CASSYTSGGPPGTQYF. CDR3 DNA sequence: TGTGCCAGCAGCTACACTAGCGGGGGCCCACCTGGTACGCAGTATTTT.

DNA for the CDR3: TGTGCCAGCAGCTCCCAGACTAGCGGGATTGGGGAGCTGTTTTTT. Translating it yields CASSSQTSGIGELFF. The V gene is TRBV11-2, the J gene TRBJ2-2; 11 bases are shared with TRBD2. Germline assignment: CDR1 SGHAT and CDR2 FQNNGV. V shed 4 bases and J 8 bases; nucleotides not matched to a gene: 6. The CDR3 is 15 amino acids.

This clone was seen a single time. The chain has TRBV7-8 and TRBJ2-1, with D possibly TRBD2 on 6 matching bases. The germline V gene encodes CDR1 SGHVS and CDR2 FQNEAQ. This CDR3 has 15 amino acids. V shed 8 bases and J shed 8 bases, with 22 bases lying between them. For the CDR3, the DNA is TGTGCCAGCCCCATGAGGGACTTTGGGCCTCATGAGCAGTTCTTC. It specifies CASPMRDFGPHEQFF.

The chain carries TRBV5-4 and TRBJ2-3, with TRBD1 matching 7 bases. Losses at the gene ends were 6 bases for V and 5 bases for J; bases not matched to a gene: 15. The CDR3 extends over 16 amino acids. Germline V gene lookup returns CDR1 SGHNT and CDR2 YYREEE (reference sequence). The CDR3 coding sequence is TGTGCCAGCACCCTCTCGACAGGGAGAACAAGAGATACGCAGTATTTT. Amino acids: CASTLSTGRTRDTQYF.